This entry concerns a single T cell receptor (beta chain). What it recognizes is unknown. Germline-derived CDR1 and CDR2 are LNHNV and YYDKDF (reference sequence). The trim removed 6 bases at V and 7 bases at J, leaving 13 bases unmatched. The CDR3 covers 15 residues. These data come from a study of graft-versus-host responses after intestinal transplantation. Assay: immunoSEQ multiplex PCR; the TCRdb copy retains only in-frame clones and omits some. The top ten hold 2.7% of the sample, which has roughly 56,000 clones, around 90% seen once. Findings and limits, study-wide: GvH clones were identified in recipient marrow, with some first appearing in ileum or blood. Declines in HvG clones occurring early post-transplant were associated with peak circulating GvH clone levels.

This chain links TRBV15 with TRBJ1-2; TRBD1 matches at 8 bases. The source is a human patient who received an intestinal transplant, so some T cells may come from the graft donor. Sequencing used PBMCs, obtained less than 130 days after intestinal transplantation. This chain's CDR3 is CATSQGAGGISGYTF. CDR3 sequence (DNA): TGTGCCACCAGTCAGGGGGCAGGGGGTATTTCTGGCTACACCTTC. Full variable domain (rest looked up from reference TRBV15 and TRBJ1-2): DAMVIQNPRYQVTQFGKPVTLSCSQTLNHNVMYWYQQKSSQAPKLLFHYYDKDFNNEADTPDNFQSRRPNTSFCFLDIRSPGLGDTAMYLCATSQGAGGISGYTFGSGTRLTVV.